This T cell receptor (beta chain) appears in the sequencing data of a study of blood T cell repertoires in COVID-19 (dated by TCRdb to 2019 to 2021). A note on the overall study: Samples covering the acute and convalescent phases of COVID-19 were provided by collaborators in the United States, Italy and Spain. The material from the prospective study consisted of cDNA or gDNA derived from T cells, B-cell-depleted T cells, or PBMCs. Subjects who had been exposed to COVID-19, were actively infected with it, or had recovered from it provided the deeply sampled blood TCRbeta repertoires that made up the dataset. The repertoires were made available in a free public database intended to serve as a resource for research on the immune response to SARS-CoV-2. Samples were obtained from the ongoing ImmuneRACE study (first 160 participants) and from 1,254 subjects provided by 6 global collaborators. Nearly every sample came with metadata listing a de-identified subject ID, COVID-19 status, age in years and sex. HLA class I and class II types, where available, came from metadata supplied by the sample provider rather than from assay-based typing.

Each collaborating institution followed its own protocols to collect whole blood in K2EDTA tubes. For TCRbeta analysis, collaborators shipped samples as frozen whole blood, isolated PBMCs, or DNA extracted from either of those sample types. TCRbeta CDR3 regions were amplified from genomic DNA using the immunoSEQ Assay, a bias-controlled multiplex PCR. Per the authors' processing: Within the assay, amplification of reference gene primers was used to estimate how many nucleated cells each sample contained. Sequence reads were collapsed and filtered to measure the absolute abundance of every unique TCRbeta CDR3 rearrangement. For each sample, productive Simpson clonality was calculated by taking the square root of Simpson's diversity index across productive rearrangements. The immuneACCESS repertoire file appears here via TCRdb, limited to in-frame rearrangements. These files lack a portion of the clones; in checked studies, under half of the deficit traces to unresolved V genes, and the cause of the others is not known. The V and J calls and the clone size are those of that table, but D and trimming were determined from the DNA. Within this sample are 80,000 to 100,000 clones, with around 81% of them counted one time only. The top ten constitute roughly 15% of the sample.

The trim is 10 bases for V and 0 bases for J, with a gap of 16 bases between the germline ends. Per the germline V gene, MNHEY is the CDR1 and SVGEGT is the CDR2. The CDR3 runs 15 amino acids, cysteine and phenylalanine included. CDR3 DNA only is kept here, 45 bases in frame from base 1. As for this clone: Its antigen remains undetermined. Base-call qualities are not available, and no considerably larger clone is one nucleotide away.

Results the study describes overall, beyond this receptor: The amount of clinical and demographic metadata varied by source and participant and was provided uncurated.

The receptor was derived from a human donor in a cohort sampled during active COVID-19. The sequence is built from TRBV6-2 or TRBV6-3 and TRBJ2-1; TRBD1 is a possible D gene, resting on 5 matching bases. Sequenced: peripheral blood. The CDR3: CAITPGASSYNEQFF. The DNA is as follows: TGTGCCATCACCCCTGGGGCTAGCTCCTACAATGAGCAGTTCTTC.